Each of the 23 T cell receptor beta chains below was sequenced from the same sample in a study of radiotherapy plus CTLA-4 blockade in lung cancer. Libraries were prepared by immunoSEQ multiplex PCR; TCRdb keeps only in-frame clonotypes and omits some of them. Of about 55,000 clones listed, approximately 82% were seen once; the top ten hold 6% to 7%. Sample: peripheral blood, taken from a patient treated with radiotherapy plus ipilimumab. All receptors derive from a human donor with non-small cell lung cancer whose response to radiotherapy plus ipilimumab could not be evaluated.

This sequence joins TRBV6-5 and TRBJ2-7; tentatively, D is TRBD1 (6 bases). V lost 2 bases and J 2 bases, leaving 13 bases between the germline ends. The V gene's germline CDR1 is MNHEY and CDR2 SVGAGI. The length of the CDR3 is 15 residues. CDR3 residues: CASSYVGQGTYEQYF. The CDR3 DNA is TGTGCCAGCAGTTACGTGGGGCAGGGGACCTACGAGCAGTACTTC.

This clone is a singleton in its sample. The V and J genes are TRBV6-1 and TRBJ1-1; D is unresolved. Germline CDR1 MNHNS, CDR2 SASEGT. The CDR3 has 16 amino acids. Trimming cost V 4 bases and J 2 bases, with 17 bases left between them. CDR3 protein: CASSAIRGFGNTEAFF. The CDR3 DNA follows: TGTGCCAGCAGTGCCATCCGCGGGTTCGGTAACACTGAAGCTTTCTTT.

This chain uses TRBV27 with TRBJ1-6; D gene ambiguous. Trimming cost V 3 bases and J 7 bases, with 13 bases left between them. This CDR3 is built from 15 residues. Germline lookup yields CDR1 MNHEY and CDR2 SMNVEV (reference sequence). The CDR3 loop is CASSLEGPHNSPLHF. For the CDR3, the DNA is TGTGCCAGCAGTTTGGAGGGCCCGCACAATTCACCCCTCCACTTT.

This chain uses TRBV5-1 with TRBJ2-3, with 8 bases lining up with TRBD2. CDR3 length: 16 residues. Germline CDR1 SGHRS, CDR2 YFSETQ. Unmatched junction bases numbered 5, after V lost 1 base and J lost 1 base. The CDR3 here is CASSLRPTSGTDTQYF. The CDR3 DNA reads TGCGCCAGCAGCTTGCGGCCGACTAGCGGCACAGATACGCAGTATTTT.

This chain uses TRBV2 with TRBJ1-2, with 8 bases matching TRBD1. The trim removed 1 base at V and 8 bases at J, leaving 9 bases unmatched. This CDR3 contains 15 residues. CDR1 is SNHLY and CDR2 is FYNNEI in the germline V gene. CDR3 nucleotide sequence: TGTGCCAGCAGTGAAGGAGGTCAGGGGGCCGGGGGCTACACCTTC. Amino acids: CASSEGGQGAGGYTF.

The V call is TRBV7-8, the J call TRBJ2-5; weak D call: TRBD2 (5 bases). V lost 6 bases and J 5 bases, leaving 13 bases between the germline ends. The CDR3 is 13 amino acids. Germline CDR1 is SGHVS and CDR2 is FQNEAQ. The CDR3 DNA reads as TGTGCCAGCAGTCCAGGACCGGGGGAGACCCAGTACTTC. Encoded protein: CASSPGPGETQYF.

The CDR3 loop is CASSPGQGARDTQYF. The CDR3 DNA is TGTGCCAGCAGCCCGGGACAGGGGGCGAGGGATACGCAGTATTTT. This chain connects TRBV11-2 to TRBJ2-3, with 12 bases that match TRBD1. In germline, CDR1 is SGHAT, CDR2 FQNNGV. The J segment lost 6 bases and the V segment lost 5 bases, leaving 6 bases of the junction unmatched. CDR3 size: 15 residues. The full variable domain, rest sourced from reference TRBV11-2 and TRBJ2-3, is EAGVAQSPRYKIIEKRQSVAFWCNPISGHATLYWYQQILGQGPKLLIQFQNNGVVDDSQLPKDRFSAERLKGVDSTLKIQPAKLEDSAVYLCASSPGQGARDTQYFGPGTRLTVL.

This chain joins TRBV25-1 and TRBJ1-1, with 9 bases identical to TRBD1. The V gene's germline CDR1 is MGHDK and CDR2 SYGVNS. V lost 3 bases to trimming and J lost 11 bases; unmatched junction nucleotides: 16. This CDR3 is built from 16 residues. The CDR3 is CASSDAGQGGFGRAFF. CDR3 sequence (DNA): TGTGCCAGCAGTGACGCGGGACAGGGCGGATTCGGGCGGGCTTTCTTT.

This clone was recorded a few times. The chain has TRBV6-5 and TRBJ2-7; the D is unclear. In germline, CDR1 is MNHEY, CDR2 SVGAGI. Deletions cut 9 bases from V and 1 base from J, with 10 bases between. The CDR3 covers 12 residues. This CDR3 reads CASTSVSYEQYF. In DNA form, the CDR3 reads TGTGCCAGTACGAGCGTTTCCTACGAGCAGTACTTC.

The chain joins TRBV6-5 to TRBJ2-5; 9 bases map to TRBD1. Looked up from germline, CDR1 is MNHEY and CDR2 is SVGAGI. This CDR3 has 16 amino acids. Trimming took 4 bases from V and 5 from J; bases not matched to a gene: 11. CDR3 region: CASSFSSGTGKETQYF. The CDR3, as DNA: TGTGCCAGCAGTTTCTCCTCCGGGACAGGGAAGGAGACCCAGTACTTC.

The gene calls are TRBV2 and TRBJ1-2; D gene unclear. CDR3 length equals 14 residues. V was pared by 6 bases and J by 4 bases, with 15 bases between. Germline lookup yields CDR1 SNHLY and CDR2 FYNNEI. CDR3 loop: CASRKGGQTYGYTF. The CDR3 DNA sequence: TGTGCCAGCAGAAAAGGAGGGCAGACCTATGGCTACACCTTC.

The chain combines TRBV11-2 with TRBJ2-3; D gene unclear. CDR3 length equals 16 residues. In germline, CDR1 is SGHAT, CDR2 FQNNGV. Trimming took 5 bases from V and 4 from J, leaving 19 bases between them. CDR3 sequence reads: CASSPIRNRRSDTQYF. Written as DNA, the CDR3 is TGTGCCAGCAGCCCGATTAGGAACCGGAGATCAGATACGCAGTATTTT.

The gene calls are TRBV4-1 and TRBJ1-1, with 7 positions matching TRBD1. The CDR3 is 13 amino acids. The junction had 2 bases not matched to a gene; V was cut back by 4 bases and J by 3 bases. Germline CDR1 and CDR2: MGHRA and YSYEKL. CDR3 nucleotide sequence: TGCGCCAGCAGCCCGACAGGGTACACTGAAGCTTTCTTT. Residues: CASSPTGYTEAFF.

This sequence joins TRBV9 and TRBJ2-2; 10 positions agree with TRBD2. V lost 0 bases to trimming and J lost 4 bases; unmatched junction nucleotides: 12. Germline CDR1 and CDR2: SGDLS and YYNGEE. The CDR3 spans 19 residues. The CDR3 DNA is TGTGCCAGCAGCGTAGATAGGGGCGTAGCGGGAGGTAGCACCGGGGAGCTGTTTTTT. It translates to CASSVDRGVAGGSTGELFF.

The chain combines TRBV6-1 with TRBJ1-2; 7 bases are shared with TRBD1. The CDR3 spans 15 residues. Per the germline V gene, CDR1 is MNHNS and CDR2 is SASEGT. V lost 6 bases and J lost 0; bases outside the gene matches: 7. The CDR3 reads CASRQGIGPNYGYTF. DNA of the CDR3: TGTGCCAGCAGACAGGGGATAGGGCCTAACTATGGCTACACCTTC.

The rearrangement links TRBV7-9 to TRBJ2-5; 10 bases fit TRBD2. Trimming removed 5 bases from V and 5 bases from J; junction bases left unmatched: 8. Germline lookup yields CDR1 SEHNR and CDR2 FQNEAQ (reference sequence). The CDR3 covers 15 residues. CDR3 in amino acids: CASSASGRGKETQYF. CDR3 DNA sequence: TGTGCCAGCAGCGCTAGCGGGAGAGGAAAGGAGACCCAGTACTTC.

The DNA of the CDR3 is TGCGCCAGCAGCTTGAGCTTCGGGTCCTCCTACGAGCAGTACTTC. Translated, it gives CASSLSFGSSYEQYF. The V gene is TRBV5-1, the J gene TRBJ2-7; no reliable D call. The germline CDR1 and CDR2 sequences are SGHRS and YFSETQ. The CDR3 contains 15 residues. Trimming pared 1 base from V and 0 bases from J, leaving 11 bases between. Full variable domain (outside the CDR3, taken from reference TRBV5-1 and TRBJ2-7): KAGVTQTPRYLIKTRGQQVTLSCSPISGHRSVSWYQQTPGQGLQFLFEYFSETQRNKGNFPGRFSGRQFSNSRSEMNVSTLELGDSALYLCASSLSFGSSYEQYFGPGTRLTVT.

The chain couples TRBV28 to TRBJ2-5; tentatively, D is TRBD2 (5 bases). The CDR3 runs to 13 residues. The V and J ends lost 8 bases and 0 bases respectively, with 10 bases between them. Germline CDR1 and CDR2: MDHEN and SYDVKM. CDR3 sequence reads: CASATGYQETQYF. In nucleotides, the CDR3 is TGTGCCAGCGCAACGGGGTACCAAGAGACCCAGTACTTC.

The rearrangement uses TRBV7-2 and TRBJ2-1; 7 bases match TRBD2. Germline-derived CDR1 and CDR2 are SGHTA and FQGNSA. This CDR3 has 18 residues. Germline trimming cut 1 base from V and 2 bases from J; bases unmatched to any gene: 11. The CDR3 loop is CASSLGVLSAGAYNEQFF. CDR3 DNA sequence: TGTGCCAGCAGCTTAGGGGTCCTGTCGGCGGGGGCCTACAATGAGCAGTTCTTC.

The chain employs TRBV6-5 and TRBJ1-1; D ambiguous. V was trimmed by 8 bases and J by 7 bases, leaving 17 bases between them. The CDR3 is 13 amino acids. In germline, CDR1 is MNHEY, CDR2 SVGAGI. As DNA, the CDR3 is TGTGCCAGCCTGACGCCGGGAGGAGATGAAGCTTTCTTT. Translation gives CASLTPGGDEAFF.

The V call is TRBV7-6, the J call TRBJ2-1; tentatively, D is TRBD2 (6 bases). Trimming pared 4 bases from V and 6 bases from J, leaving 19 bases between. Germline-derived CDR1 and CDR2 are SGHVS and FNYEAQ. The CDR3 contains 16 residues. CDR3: CASSSIRVVGGNEQFF. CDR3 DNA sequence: TGTGCCAGCAGCTCTATCAGGGTCGTGGGAGGCAATGAGCAGTTCTTC.

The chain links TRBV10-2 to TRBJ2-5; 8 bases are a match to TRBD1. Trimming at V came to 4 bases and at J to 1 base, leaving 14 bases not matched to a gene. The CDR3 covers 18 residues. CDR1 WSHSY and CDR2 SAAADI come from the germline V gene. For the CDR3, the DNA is TGCGCCAGCAGTGGGGACAGGCGCTCGAGATGGATCCAAGAGACCCAGTACTTC. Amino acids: CASSGDRRSRWIQETQYF.

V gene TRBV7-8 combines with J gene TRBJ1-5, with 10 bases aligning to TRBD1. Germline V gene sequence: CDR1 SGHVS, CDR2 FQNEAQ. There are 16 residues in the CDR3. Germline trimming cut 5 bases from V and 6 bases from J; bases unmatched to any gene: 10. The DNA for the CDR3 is TGTGCCAGCAGCCCCGCAGGGACAGGGGAGAGTCAGCCCCAGCATTTT. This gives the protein CASSPAGTGESQPQHF.